The 19 T cell receptor beta chains reported below all come from one sample, sequenced in a study of cytomegalovirus exposure and HLA in healthy donors. In the PCR, 60 Vbeta and 13 Jbeta primers were used. Some clones are missing from TCRdb's copy, which holds only in-frame ones; the method was immunoSEQ multiplex PCR. The sample yields around 140,000 clones, roughly 80% seen once. The material sequenced was PBMCs. These TCRs come from a woman in her sixties or seventies in good health and CMV-seronegative.

This chain uses TRBV14 with TRBJ1-2; D unclear. Trimming cost V 4 bases and J 4 bases, with 10 bases left between them. Germline CDR1 is SGHDN and CDR2 is FVKESK. This CDR3 has 13 residues. The CDR3: CASSRLAFYGYTF. CDR3 nucleotides: TGTGCCAGCAGCCGCCTAGCCTTCTATGGCTACACCTTC. The full variable domain, in which reference TRBV14 and TRBJ1-2 provide the parts outside the CDR3, is EAGVTQFPSHSVIEKGQTVTLRCDPISGHDNLYWYRRVMGKEIKFLLHFVKESKQDESGMPNNRFLAERTGGTYSTLKVQPAELEDSGVYFCASSRLAFYGYTFGSGTRLTVV.

V is TRBV7-7 and J is TRBJ2-5; 7 nucleotides agree with TRBD2. V lost 5 bases to trimming and J lost 4 bases; unmatched junction nucleotides: 10. CDR3 length equals 15 residues. Germline-derived CDR1 and CDR2 are SSHAT and FNYEAQ (reference sequence). In nucleotides, the CDR3 is TGTGCCAGCAGCCTCGGGGCGGGAGTAATAGAGACCCAGTACTTC. Its protein product is CASSLGAGVIETQYF.

This clone has just a few counts. The chain recombines TRBV5-4 with TRBJ1-2, with 8 bases that match TRBD1. The CDR3 is made up of 14 amino acids. V shed 2 bases, J shed 6 bases, and the junction held 6 bases outside the gene matches. Germline CDR1 reads SGHNT; CDR2 reads YYREEE (reference sequence). In DNA form, the CDR3 reads TGTGCCAGCAGCTTAGGGGGGACAGGCGATGGCTACACCTTC. Translating it yields CASSLGGTGDGYTF.

The chain combines TRBV29-1 with TRBJ1-5; unclear D gene. Trimming cost V 7 bases and J 1 base, with 11 bases left between them. CDR1 is SQVTM and CDR2 is ANQGSEA in the germline V gene. The CDR3 sequence is 13 residues long. This CDR3 is CSAGWASNQPQHF. The DNA of the CDR3 is TGCAGCGCTGGTTGGGCGAGCAATCAGCCCCAGCATTTT.

The chain joins TRBV28 to TRBJ2-3; 9 bases line up with TRBD2. There are 16 residues in the CDR3. The V segment lost 6 bases and the J segment 2 bases; nucleotides outside the gene matches: 9. The germline V gene has CDR1 MDHEN and CDR2 SYDVKM. Here the CDR3 reads CASSSRTSDNTDTQYF. Written as DNA, the CDR3 is TGTGCCAGCAGCTCTCGGACTAGCGATAACACAGATACGCAGTATTTT.

This sequence joins TRBV19 and TRBJ2-7; 9 bases are shared with TRBD2. Per the germline V gene, CDR1 is LNHDA and CDR2 is SQIVND (reference sequence). The V and J ends lost 4 bases and 6 bases, in that order; junction bases with no gene match: 19. CDR3 length: 18 residues. In DNA, the CDR3 is TGTGCCAGTAGTACGAGGGTGCTAGCGGGACCTTTTCTCGGCGAGCAGTACTTC. Translation: CASSTRVLAGPFLGEQYF.

The chain uses TRBV27 and TRBJ1-4, with D perhaps TRBD1 (6 bases). The germline CDR1 and CDR2 sequences are MNHEY and SMNVEV (reference sequence). The CDR3 length is 17 residues. V lost 4 bases to trimming and J lost 1 base, with 16 bases between them. As DNA, the CDR3 is TGTGCCAGCAGTTCGAACAGGGTGTTAGGAACTAATGAAAAACTGTTTTTT. It encodes CASSSNRVLGTNEKLFF.

The chain carries TRBV6-1 and TRBJ2-4; the match to TRBD1 covers 10 bases. Germline V gene sequence: CDR1 MNHNS, CDR2 SASEGT. V was clipped by 8 bases and J by 7 bases; unmatched bases: 5. The CDR3 totals 13 residues. As DNA, the CDR3 is TGTGCCAGCGGGACAGGGGCGGGGAACATTCAGTACTTC. It encodes CASGTGAGNIQYF.

This chain links TRBV14 with TRBJ2-1; TRBD2 agrees at 9 bases. This CDR3 contains 17 residues. J lost 2 bases, V lost 3 bases, and 8 bases had no gene match. Germline lookup yields CDR1 SGHDN and CDR2 FVKESK. The CDR3 DNA reads as TGTGCCAGCAGCCATGGTCTAGCGGGATCCGCCTACAATGAGCAGTTCTTC. Its translation is CASSHGLAGSAYNEQFF.

This clone appeared a single time. The genes are TRBV7-9 and TRBJ2-7, with 9 bases identical to TRBD1. From germline, CDR1 is SEHNR and CDR2 FQNEAQ (reference sequence). CDR3 length: 15 amino acids. After removal of 5 bases from V and 5 bases from J, the junction contained 10 bases not matched to a gene. DNA for the CDR3: TGTGCCAGCAGCACCAACAGGGGGCAATGGAACGAGCAGTACTTC. Amino acid sequence: CASSTNRGQWNEQYF.

V and J are TRBV2 and TRBJ1-5, with D perhaps matching TRBD1 (5 bases). CDR3 length equals 14 residues. Germline lookup yields CDR1 SNHLY and CDR2 FYNNEI. The ends were cut back, 8 bases at V and 4 bases at J, with 15 bases in the middle. CDR3 sequence (DNA): TGTGCCAGCCAGGTTTGGGGCAGTAATCAGCCCCAGCATTTT. Its protein product is CASQVWGSNQPQHF.

CDR3 protein: CASSYSQGRETQYF. The CDR3 DNA is TGTGCCAGCAGTTACTCACAGGGGAGAGAGACCCAGTACTTC. The V and J genes are TRBV6-6 and TRBJ2-5, with 7 bases fitting TRBD1. In germline, CDR1 is MNHNY, CDR2 SVGAGI (reference sequence). CDR3 length equals 14 residues. J lost 4 bases, V lost 0 bases, and 2 bases had no gene match.

In this sample, this clone turned up a few times. This chain connects TRBV4-1 to TRBJ2-4; 7 nucleotides agree with TRBD1. This CDR3 contains 18 residues. Germline CDR1 MGHRA, CDR2 YSYEKL. V lost 2 bases, J lost 1 base, and 11 bases stayed unmatched. CDR3 protein: CASSQHLQQGSAKNIQYF. The CDR3 DNA follows: TGCGCCAGCAGCCAACACCTTCAACAGGGGTCGGCCAAAAACATTCAGTACTTC.

J is TRBJ1-3 and V is TRBV6-1; D call uncertain. V was trimmed by 6 bases and J by 0 bases, leaving 6 bases between them. CDR1 is MNHNS, CDR2 SASEGT, per germline. The CDR3 totals 13 residues. The CDR3 DNA sequence: TGTGCCAGCAGGGGGAGCTCTGGAAACACCATATATTTT. Translating gives CASRGSSGNTIYF.

This chain links TRBV7-3 with TRBJ2-5; maybe TRBD1 (6 bases). This CDR3 is 19 amino acids long. Germline CDR1 reads SGHTA; CDR2 reads FQGTGA. Trimming left V 1 base short and J 1 base short, with 22 bases between. The CDR3 is CASSLITGRRGWPQETQYF. CDR3 in DNA: TGTGCCAGCAGCTTAATAACAGGGCGTCGAGGCTGGCCCCAAGAGACCCAGTACTTC.

The V and J genes are TRBV6-5 and TRBJ2-7; D unclear. The CDR3 sequence is 14 residues long. V was clipped by 5 bases and J by 7 bases, with 18 bases between them. CDR1 is MNHEY and CDR2 is SVGAGI in the germline V gene. The CDR3 sequence: CASSEPPRYREQYF. In nucleotides, the CDR3 is TGTGCCAGCAGTGAACCCCCTAGGTACCGTGAGCAGTACTTC.

J is TRBJ2-5 and V is TRBV7-9, with 9 bases fitting TRBD2. The DNA end favors TRBJ2-7, so the J call may be wrong. The CDR3 sequence is 17 residues long. Germline CDR1 reads SEHNR; CDR2 reads FQNEAQ (reference sequence). DNA of the CDR3: TGTGCCAGCAGCTTAGGGGCCTGGGGGACTAGCAACCACGAGCAGTACTTC. Translation gives CASSLGAWGTSNHEQYF.

Comments on this clone: Other nucleotide sequences in the sample specify the same CDR3. This CDR3 is CASSLGQNGYTF. CDR3 nucleotide sequence: TGTGCCAGCAGCTTAGGGCAGAATGGCTACACCTTC. The V call is TRBV7-9, the J call TRBJ1-2; D gene uncertain. This CDR3 has 12 amino acids. Trimming shortened V by 1 base and J by 6 bases, and 6 bases separated the two germline ends. The germline V gene has CDR1 SEHNR and CDR2 FQNEAQ (reference sequence).

The V and J genes are TRBV28 and TRBJ1-5; 9 bases are shared with TRBD1. J lost 5 bases, V lost 6 bases, and 17 bases had no gene match. Germline V gives CDR1 MDHEN, CDR2 SYDVKM. The CDR3 contains 18 residues. CDR3 sequence (DNA): TGTGCCAGCAGCCATGACATTTCCGGGACAGGGTTTTATCAGCCCCAGCATTTT. Translation: CASSHDISGTGFYQPQHF.